This TCR beta chain was identified during a study of T cells in Graves' hyperthyroidism and ophthalmopathy. Overall study: Peripheral blood collection took place at initial diagnosis, before any treatment.

This clonotype was picked up many times. The antigen is unknown. RNA transcripts were the template for amplifying TCR beta CDR3 regions. RT-PCR in the first round (using the HTBI primer set) targeted the TCR CDR3. In TCRdb, the multiplex PCR reads were re-called with MiXCR into one record per CDR3 protein. The sample lists some 400,000 distinct CDR3 sequences; under 20% were seen once. Cells are PBMCs isolated from roughly 9.3 ml of fresh blood. Study-level findings and limits: Most thyroid clonotypes expanded above 0.001 were also detected in blood. The model identified upcoming ophthalmopathy a median approximately six months ahead of onset.

The CDR3 sequence is 13 residues long. Germline values: CDR1 SNHLY, CDR2 FYNNEI. V was clipped by 5 bases and J by 0 bases, with 8 bases between them. The gene calls are TRBV2 and TRBJ2-7; D gene ambiguous. The sequencing input was blood. The source is a woman aged 18-30 years with Graves' hyperthyroidism. The CDR3, as DNA: TGTGCCAGCAGTCAACTGAGCTCCTACGAGCAGTACTTC. Translated, it gives CASSQLSSYEQYF. Filled out from reference TRBV2 and TRBJ2-7, the complete variable domain reads EPEVTQTPSHQVTQMGQEVILRCVPISNHLYFYWYRQILGQKVEFLVSFYNNEISEKSEIFDDQFSVERPDGSNFTLKIRSTKLEDSAMYFCASSQLSSYEQYFGPGTRLTVT.